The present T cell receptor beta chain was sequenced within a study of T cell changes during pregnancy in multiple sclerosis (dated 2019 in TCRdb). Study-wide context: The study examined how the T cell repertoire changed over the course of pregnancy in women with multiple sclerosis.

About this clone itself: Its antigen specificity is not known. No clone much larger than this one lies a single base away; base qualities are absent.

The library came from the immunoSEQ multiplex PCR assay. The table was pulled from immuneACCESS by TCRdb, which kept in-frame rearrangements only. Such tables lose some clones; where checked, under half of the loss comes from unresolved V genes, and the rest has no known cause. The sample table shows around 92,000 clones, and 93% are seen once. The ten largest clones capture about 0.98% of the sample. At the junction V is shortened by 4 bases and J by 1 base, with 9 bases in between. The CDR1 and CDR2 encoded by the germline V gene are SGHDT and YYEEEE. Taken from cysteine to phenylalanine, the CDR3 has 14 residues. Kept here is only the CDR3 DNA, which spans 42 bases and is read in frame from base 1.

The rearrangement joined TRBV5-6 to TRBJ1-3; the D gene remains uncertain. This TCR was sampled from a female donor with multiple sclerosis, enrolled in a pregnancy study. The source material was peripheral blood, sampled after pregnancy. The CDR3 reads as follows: CASSRGRSGNTIYF. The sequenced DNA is TGTGCCAGCAGCAGAGGTAGGTCTGGAAACACCATATATTTT.